The entry below describes one T cell receptor beta chain. Authors' data handling: The assay estimated nucleated cells by amplifying reference gene primers. The table came from immunoSEQ multiplex PCR; TCRdb's copy has only in-frame clones and leaves some out. V and J calls and clone size are those listed in that table; D and trimming were worked out from the DNA. This table holds roughly 240,000 clones, around 90% found once. This sample was included in a study of blood T cell repertoires in COVID-19. Across the whole study: Italy, Spain and the United States were the sources of the convalescent and acute COVID-19 samples. Sample material is recorded as cDNA or gDNA derived from T cells, B-cell-depleted T cells, or PBMCs.

Cohorts were determined from participant-reported clinical history. The CDR3 is 18 amino acids. The sample taken for sequencing was PBMCs or T cells enriched from blood (not recorded which). The receptor was derived from a woman in her twenties or thirties with acute COVID-19. The rearrangement links TRBV21-1 to TRBJ1-2; the tabulated D call, TRBD1, remains unverified against the DNA. TRBV21-1 has pseudogene status. CDR3 in amino acids: CASSKDETGTIANYGYTF. CDR3 DNA sequence: TGTGCCAGCAGCAAAGATGAGACAGGGACAATAGCTAACTATGGCTACACCTTC.